This T cell receptor beta chain is from a study of vaccination effects on CD4 cells after COVID-19. Study-wide points: Researchers reported few convalescent patients and no early post-infection timepoints in the study.

Comments on this clone: Antigen specificity is unknown.

Antigen-specific CD4+ T cells were expanded (with viral peptide pools) by the ViraFEST assay ahead of sequencing. Having been cultured for 10 days, the cells underwent CD4+ T cell isolation. As their vaccination, participants received two doses of either BNT162b2 or mRNA-1273. Libraries were prepared by immunoSEQ multiplex PCR; TCRdb keeps only in-frame clonotypes and omits some of them. The table includes tens of thousands of clones, 76% detected once. The V and J ends lost 3 bases and 4 bases respectively, with 7 bases between them. Germline V gene sequence: CDR1 KGHSH, CDR2 LQKENI. This CDR3 has 13 residues.

Sample: CD4+ T cells from PBMCs cultured with HCoV-OC43 spike peptides, taken after COVID-19 vaccination. As to subset: HCoV-OC43 spike overlapping peptide pool stimulation. The source is a human donor who received a COVID-19 vaccine. This chain uses TRBV18 with TRBJ2-1; no clear D gene. The CDR3 region is CASSPDRYNEQFF. CDR3 nucleotides: TGTGCCAGCTCACCGGACCGTTACAATGAGCAGTTCTTC.